This TCR beta chain originates from a study of tumor-infiltrating lymphocytes in primary liver carcinoma (dated by TCRdb to about 2017). General notes on the study: The five patients, three men and two women aged 30 to 69 years, had hepatocellular carcinoma (four) or combined HCC and intrahepatic cholangiocarcinoma (one). The tumors of the five patients were staged as T1-T3 N0M0, with maximum diameters ranging from roughly 4.2 to 10 cm. Each sample produced about 3.5 to 7.5 million productive TCRbeta reads, and read depth showed no significant difference between tissue types. TCRbeta repertoire sequencing, expression microarrays and whole-exome sequencing were combined in the study across five regions of each liver tumor, with adjacent normal tissue and blood also included. A total of some 35 specimens from 5 patients went through TCRbeta repertoire sequencing, namely 25 tumor regions, 5 adjacent noncancerous liver tissues and 5 peripheral blood samples. To link TCRbeta repertoire diversity with the local molecular phenotype, the approximately 24 tumor region samples were profiled using Agilent mRNA microarrays. High reproducibility was observed for the technical replicate repertoires, with mean shared-clone rates around 0.9 and correlation coefficients above 0.95. The study at large found these results: Only the TCR beta chain was sequenced, so true repertoire diversity is likely underestimated because unpaired alpha chains were not captured. Compared with blood, tumors had a significantly larger share of the repertoire taken up by the top 250 clones (p = 0.039). Just about 8-25% of top clones turned up in all five regions of a tumor, which suggests spatial heterogeneity among tumor-infiltrating T cells. Consistent with antigen-driven expansion, pairs of tumor regions showed higher repertoire overlap (mean around 35%) than either tumor-adjacent pairs (around 17%) or tumor-blood pairs (roughly 15%). Because the samples were bulk and unsorted, CD4+ and CD8+ T cell repertoires could not be compared. The study included only four to six patients, and the authors note findings should be validated in a larger study.

There are many counts of this clonotype. Its antigen is unknown. Base qualities were left out, and no much larger clone turns up one base away. Without any cell sorting, total RNA and DNA were extracted together from around 20-30 mg of bulk tissue using the AllPrep DNA/RNA mini kit. Between late 2015 and March 2016, roughly 5 patients in China with histopathologically diagnosed primary liver carcinoma had their tumors surgically resected. At the time of sampling, the patients were treatment-naive and had chronic HBV infection. Five spatially separated regions were sampled per tumor: superior, inferior, left-lateral and right-lateral poles, plus the tumor centre. More than 75% viable tumor cells were found by histology in every tumor sample. Pieces of fresh tumor and adjacent tissue were cut in half, with one half kept in RNAlater at -80 degrees C and the other half sent for histology. CDR1 MNHNY and CDR2 SVGAGI are derived from the germline V gene (reference sequence). The V end loses 6 bases and the J end loses 2 bases, and a stretch of 11 bases separates them. There are 15 amino acids in the CDR3, from cysteine to phenylalanine inclusive. This entry keeps only the CDR3 DNA: 45 bases, framed from base 1.

Starting from around 500 ng total RNA, TCRbeta-specific cDNA was produced by reverse transcription with a constant-region primer and ProtoScript II reverse transcriptase. Construction of the TCRbeta libraries relied on three nested rounds of multiplex PCR, following a slightly modified ARM-PCR procedure. Each of the first two PCR rounds ran for nine to ten cycles and used multiplex TRBV1-TRBV30 forward primers together with a Cbeta reverse primer. Sample barcodes and Illumina adapters were added in a final 25-cycle PCR using Deep VentR polymerase. Before sequencing, amplicons of 200-500 bp were purified from gel using a QIAquick gel extraction kit. The TCRbeta amplicons were sequenced with 250-bp paired-end reads on an Illumina HiSeq 2500. As for the authors' bioinformatics: To recover full CDR3 sequences, reads were quality-trimmed using Trimmomatic v0.33 and paired reads were then merged using FLASH v1.2.11. V, D and J germline segments were assigned to the rearranged TCRbeta sequences by MiGEC v1.2.1b. Clonotype statistics, along with Shannon-Wiener diversity indices, were calculated using VDJtools v1.0.0. To cut down on sampling bias, every analysis after diversity analysis relied on just the 250 most abundant clonotypes from each sample. In TCRdb, the public reads were trimmed at Q25 with fastp and aligned with MiXCR, with productive beta chains retained. Rows with a matching CDR3 protein are joined into one entry that keeps the most common DNA and genes. TCRdb's processing, not the study's, gives the V and J calls here. The sample data list more than 75,000 distinct CDR3 sequences, and 72% of these were observed just once. In total, the top ten clones hold around 19% of the sample.

The TCR was taken from a man between 40 and 49 years old with primary liver carcinoma and hepatitis B virus infection. The specimen was liver tumor tissue from sampling region 1. Per the publication, the cell subset or site label means: tumor region T1, superior pole. Here the chain combines TRBV6-6 and TRBJ2-6; tentative D gene TRBD2, with 6 bases matching. The DNA is TGTGCCAGCAGGTCCGGGGGTGCTGGGGCCAACGTCCTGACTTTC. This gives the protein CASRSGGAGANVLTF.